The rows below give T cell receptor beta chains drawn from one sample of a study of cytomegalovirus exposure and HLA in healthy donors. This table comes from immunoSEQ multiplex PCR, and its TCRdb copy is limited to in-frame clones, with some not included. Among about 97,000 clones, 81% were seen once, and the ten largest hold under 5.5%. Source material: PBMCs. The receptors shown here come from a man aged 40-55 years in good health and CMV-seropositive. Both conserved end residues are part of each CDR3. The D gene is left open where the match is weak. Not every row has a clone size; where given, it reads once, few, many or a size class.

d_call j_call v_call clone_size cdr3_nt cdr3_aa
TRBD2 TRBJ2-7 TRBV7-2 - TGTGCCAGCAGCTCTTCGGGACTAACCTACGAGCAGTACTTC CASSSSGLTYEQYF
TRBD1 TRBJ2-7 TRBV28 - TGTGCCAGCAGTTTACGGGACAGACCCCCGGACTCCTACGAGCAGTACTTC CASSLRDRPPDSYEQYF
- TRBJ1-1 TRBV6-1 - TGTGCCAGCGGTGGTACGCGAGGGACTGAAGCTTTCTTT CASGGTRGTEAFF
- TRBJ1-6 TRBV5-4 - TGTGCCAGCAGCGTACAGGCGCCGGGCAATTCACCCCTCCACTTT CASSVQAPGNSPLHF
- TRBJ2-5 TRBV27 - TGTGCCAGCAGTTTAGGAAGGGGTGGAGAGACCCAGTACTTC CASSLGRGGETQYF
- TRBJ2-4 TRBV10-3 - TGTGCCAGCCAAGGAGGGTTCGGCGGAGGCAAAAACAGTCAGTACTTC CASQGGFGGGKNSQYF
TRBD2 TRBJ2-7 TRBV11-1 - TGTGCCAGCAGCCCGACTAGCGGGCCTGCCTACGAGCAGTACTTC CASSPTSGPAYEQYF
TRBD1 TRBJ1-2 TRBV5-4 - TGTGCCAGCATGGACAGGGGTAATGGCTACACCTTC CASMDRGNGYTF
- TRBJ1-1 TRBV28 - TGTGCCAGCAGTTTTGGGCGCTCGGAGAACACTGAAGCTTTCTTT CASSFGRSENTEAFF
TRBD1 TRBJ1-1 TRBV27 - TGTGCCAGCAGTTTAAGGGGACAGGGCGTCTACACTGAAGCTTTCTTT CASSLRGQGVYTEAFF
- TRBJ1-2 TRBV28 - TGTGCCAGCGCCTCCGTCGGGGGACCCTATGGCTACACCTTC CASASVGGPYGYTF
- TRBJ1-5 TRBV5-5 few TGTGCCAGCAGCTTGGATGATTGGAGGGGAGGACAGCCCCAGCATTTT CASSLDDWRGGQPQHF
- TRBJ1-5 TRBV28 once TGTGCCAGCACCATCGGACTTAGCAATCAGCCCCAGCATTTT CASTIGLSNQPQHF
- TRBJ2-7 TRBV9 - TGTGCCAGCAGCGTAGGAAGTGGTAGCTCCTACGAGCAGTACTTC CASSVGSGSSYEQYF
TRBD1 TRBJ2-6 TRBV5-6 - TGTGCCAGCAGCTGGACAGGGTGGTACTCTGGGGCCAACGTCCTGACTTTC CASSWTGWYSGANVLTF
TRBD1 TRBJ1-1 TRBV6-5 few TGTGCCAGCAGAACGGACAGGCGCGCCAATGAAGCTTTCTTT CASRTDRRANEAFF
TRBD2 TRBJ2-1 TRBV7-3 - TGTGCCAGCAGCTTTACGGGGGGGCCCTACAATGAGCAGTTCTTC CASSFTGGPYNEQFF
- TRBJ2-7 TRBV5-1 - TGCGCCAGCAGCCGCGGGACGGAGGACTACGAGCAGTACTTC CASSRGTEDYEQYF
- TRBJ1-5 TRBV27 - TGTGCCAGCAGTCCCGCTGCGAGCAATCAGCCCCAGCATTTT CASSPAASNQPQHF
- TRBJ1-4 TRBV15 - TGTGCCACCAGCAGAGGACAGTCGCGTAATGAAAAACTGTTTTTT CATSRGQSRNEKLFF
- TRBJ1-5 TRBV30 - TGTGCCTGGAGGGCTCCGTCAGGGGGCAATCAGCCCCAGCATTTT CAWRAPSGGNQPQHF
- TRBJ2-3 TRBV5-1 - TGCGCCAGCAGCTTGGAAGTGAGGCAGGGGCCAGATACGCAGTATTTT CASSLEVRQGPDTQYF
- TRBJ1-6 TRBV6-5 - TGTGCCAGCAGTTATGCCCATCGTCTTGGTAGCAGGGCCCTCCACTTT CASSYAHRLGSRALHF
- TRBJ2-4 TRBV30 - TGTGCCTCCAGGGTGCTAGCCAAAAACATTCAGTACTTC CASRVLAKNIQYF
TRBD1 TRBJ1-3 TRBV7-9 - TGTTCCAGCAGCCTTACCCGGGACAGGTCAGGAAACACCATATATTTT CSSSLTRDRSGNTIYF
- TRBJ2-1 TRBV6-5 - TGTGCCAGCACCAACTATGATGAGCAGTTCTTC CASTNYDEQFF
- TRBJ1-3 TRBV11-2 few TGTGCCAGCAGTACTGGACAGCTTGGAAACACCATATATTTT CASSTGQLGNTIYF
- TRBJ2-1 TRBV7-6 - TGTGCCAGCAGCTTAGGTGGAGGGAGAGGGAGGAATGAGCAGTTCTTC CASSLGGGRGRNEQFF
TRBD2 TRBJ2-3 TRBV9 - TGTGCCAGCAGCGGAGGACTAGCGGGGGTAGATACGCAGTATTTT CASSGGLAGVDTQYF
- TRBJ1-2 TRBV30 - TGTGCCTGGAGTACAGGGCCCCCCTATGGCTACACCTTC CAWSTGPPYGYTF
- TRBJ2-1 TRBV6-5 - TGTGCCAGCAGTTACTCAAGAGCTTACTACAATGAGCAGTTCTTC CASSYSRAYYNEQFF
- TRBJ2-7 TRBV28 - TGTGCCAGCAGTTTAAGGGGCAGGTCTCTAATTTCCTACGAGCAGTACTTC CASSLRGRSLISYEQYF
- TRBJ2-1 TRBV9 few TGTGCCAGCAGCGTAGCTTCCGGGATGGAGGGGCTCAATGAGCAGTTCTTC CASSVASGMEGLNEQFF
- TRBJ1-1 TRBV5-1 - TGCGCCAGCAGCTTGGTTGGTAACAGGGTTAGAACTGAGGCTTTCTTT CASSLVGNRVRTEAFF
TRBD1 TRBJ1-2 TRBV18 - TGTGCCAGCTCACCGGGACAGGACTCTGGCTACACCTTC CASSPGQDSGYTF
- TRBJ1-2 TRBV6-1 - TGTGCCAGCAGTGGAGAGGGGGATTACGGCTACACCTTC CASSGEGDYGYTF
TRBD2 TRBJ2-1 TRBV5-1 - TGCGCCAGCAGCTTGGCCGGGACTAGCGGGGGGGACAATGAGCAGTTCTTC CASSLAGTSGGDNEQFF
TRBD1 TRBJ1-1 TRBV28 - TGTGCCAGCAGTCTACCGGGACAGGGTGGTGGCACTGAAGCTTTCTTT CASSLPGQGGGTEAFF
- TRBJ1-5 TRBV30 once TGTGCCTGGAGTCCCCCCTCGGGAAGTCAGCCCCAGCATTTT CAWSPPSGSQPQHF
- TRBJ1-2 TRBV20-1 - TGCAGTGCTCCCGCCGGGGATGGCTACACCTTC CSAPAGDGYTF
- TRBJ1-3 TRBV2 - TGTGCCAGCAGTGAAGGCAGGGCCGGAAACACCATATATTTT CASSEGRAGNTIYF
TRBD2 TRBJ2-1 TRBV6-1 few TGTGCCAGCAGTGACCCCAGCGGGGGATGGGATGAGCAGTTCTTC CASSDPSGGWDEQFF
- TRBJ2-7 TRBV6-5 - TGTGCCAGCAGTTACCGCCAGGGCTACGAGCAGTACTTC CASSYRQGYEQYF
TRBD2 TRBJ2-5 TRBV5-4 once TGTGCCAGCAGCTACTCTAGCGGGGGGGCCTGGGAGACCCAGTACTTC CASSYSSGGAWETQYF
TRBD1 TRBJ2-7 TRBV11-2 once TGTGCCAGCAGCCTCGGACAGGGGGCGCGAGAGCAGTACTTC CASSLGQGAREQYF
TRBD1 TRBJ1-1 TRBV12-5 - TGTGCTAGTGGTTGGGAGCAGGGGGCCGCTTTCTTT CASGWEQGAAFF
TRBD1 TRBJ2-7 TRBV6-6 - TGTGCCAGCAGCCGGGACAGGGGCTACGAGCAGTACTTC CASSRDRGYEQYF
- TRBJ2-1 TRBV7-6 - TGTGCCAGCAGCTTAGAAGATGGCAGAAGCTCCTACAATGAGCAGTTCTTC CASSLEDGRSSYNEQFF
- TRBJ2-2 TRBV18 - TGTGCCAGCTCACCACAGAGAGTCACCGGGGAGCTGTTTTTT CASSPQRVTGELFF
- TRBJ2-7 TRBV5-1 - TGCGCCAGCAGCCCGGACGGCAGGGGCTACGAGCAGTACTTC CASSPDGRGYEQYF
- TRBJ2-1 TRBV5-1 - TGCGCCAGCAGTAGGGGGGAGGGAACGGGTGAGCAGTTCTTC CASSRGEGTGEQFF
TRBD2 TRBJ2-3 TRBV10-3 few TGTGCCATCAGTGTAACTAGCGGGGGGGCTAGCACAGATACGCAGTATTTT CAISVTSGGASTDTQYF
TRBD1 TRBJ1-2 TRBV5-1 once TGCGCCTCCAAGATGAGGACAGGAGCTAACTATGGCTACACCTTC CASKMRTGANYGYTF
- TRBJ1-2 TRBV12-2 - TGTGCAAGTCGCCCAGATAACCTCTATGGCTACACCTTC CASRPDNLYGYTF
- TRBJ2-2 TRBV5-1 - TGCGCCAGCAGCAACCGGGACGGCGGGATCGGGGAGCTGTTTTTT CASSNRDGGIGELFF
- TRBJ1-5 TRBV7-2 once TGTGCCAGCAGCCCGGGACACGGGTCCCAGCATTTT CASSPGHGSQHF
TRBD1 TRBJ1-3 TRBV19 few TGTGCCAGTAGTCTACTGGACAGGGGTGGAAACACCATATATTTT CASSLLDRGGNTIYF
TRBD1 TRBJ1-5 TRBV19 - TGTGCCAGTAGTATGTCAGGGGGCAACAATCAGCCCCAGCATTTT CASSMSGGNNQPQHF
- TRBJ2-1 TRBV29-1 - TGCAGCGTTGCATTCCACAATGAGCAGTTCTTC CSVAFHNEQFF